This T cell receptor (beta chain) appears in the sequencing data of a study of human T cells and chemical hapten exposure. As for the study in general: After 6 days, upper back 0.01% DPC patch tests were scored.

Authors' analysis steps: Samples ranged from roughly 20,000 to 750,000 TCRs, with a median of roughly 95,000. TCRdb analysed the RACE reads with MiXCR anew, one entry per CDR3 protein. The V and J calls were not made by the authors but by TCRdb's processing. The sample yields about 380,000 distinct CDR3 sequences, 5.1% seen once. Specified time point: pre-sensitization, week 0. Treatment of the sample: therapeutic diphenylcyclopropenone sensitization with weekly scalp DPC. Blood collection happened ahead of applying each patch test. Points on this clonotype: Its antigen remains unidentified.

Whole-study results and caveats: Correlating positively with patch test score were the PT1 expanded TCR counts.

The sample consisted of whole blood, taken in connection with sensitization to the hapten diphenylcyclopropenone (DPC). The sequence came from a woman in her fifties or sixties with alopecia areata. Some clones in this sample may be carry-over from other donors' samples.

The CDR3 DNA reads TGTGCCACCAGCAGGGGAGTCACCGGGGAGCTGTTTTTT. It is translated as CATSRGVTGELFF. The chain is built from TRBV15 and TRBJ2-2; the D gene is possibly TRBD2 (5 bases). Trimming pared 3 bases from V and 4 bases from J, leaving 6 bases between. From germline, CDR1 is LNHNV and CDR2 YYDKDF (reference sequence). This CDR3 has 13 residues.